This entry lists 7 T cell receptor beta chains sequenced from one sample in a study of T-cell memory formation after mild COVID-19 listed by TCRdb under 2021. Receptors were amplified or captured by 5' RACE. Sequencing was performed on an Illumina NovaSeq 6000. TCRdb took the public reads, trimmed them with fastp at Q25, ran MiXCR for clone calling and kept in-frame beta chains. Here each entry gathers all rows of one CDR3 protein and keeps the most common genes and DNA. The sample records about 420,000 distinct CDR3 sequences, around 22% of which are singletons. Of the sample, less than 15% is held by the ten largest clones. Specimen: PBMCs or a T cell subset sorted from them (not recorded which). The receptors shown here come from an adult woman who had mild COVID-19 (a few samples of this study predate the infection). The sample titles of this study are shuffled in the database, so cell type and time point are left out; the donor was told from shared clones.

V is TRBV7-9 and J is TRBJ1-1, with D maybe TRBD1 (6 bases). Trimming pared 5 bases from V and 7 bases from J, leaving 11 bases between. The germline V gene has CDR1 SEHNR and CDR2 FQNEAQ (reference sequence). CDR3 length: 12 amino acids. The CDR3 spells CASSLWTVEAFF. In nucleotides, the CDR3 is TGTGCCAGCAGCCTTTGGACAGTTGAAGCTTTCTTT.

The rearrangement links TRBV11-2 to TRBJ2-5; the D call may be TRBD1 or TRBD2 (5 bases each). Germline V CDR1 and CDR2: SGHAT, FQNNGV. The CDR3 runs 15 residues. Deletions cut 5 bases from V and 5 bases from J, with 18 bases between. This CDR3 is CASSVGLGVGETQYF. The CDR3 DNA reads TGTGCCAGCAGCGTCGGATTGGGGGTCGGGGAGACCCAGTACTTC.

In its sample, this clonotype was seen a few times. The chain couples TRBV6-2 or TRBV6-3 to TRBJ2-2, with 11 bases identical to TRBD2. V shed 6 bases, J shed 5 bases, and the junction held 2 bases outside the gene matches. The CDR3 consists of 14 residues. CDR1 and CDR2 from the germline V gene are MNHEY and SVGEGT. CDR3 DNA sequence: TGTGCCAGCAGAAGACTAGCGGGAACCGGGGAGCTGTTTTTT. Translating it yields CASRRLAGTGELFF.

The chain links TRBV27 to TRBJ2-1, with D maybe TRBD2 (6 bases). The CDR3 consists of 15 residues. Germline V lookup: CDR1 MNHEY, CDR2 SMNVEV (reference sequence). Trimming shortened V by 5 bases and J by 0 bases, and 11 bases separated the two germline ends. DNA of the CDR3: TGTGCCAGCAGTAGGGACGGGAGCTCCTACAATGAGCAGTTCTTC. Amino acid sequence: CASSRDGSSYNEQFF.

The chain has TRBV7-2 and TRBJ2-5; 8 nucleotides agree with TRBD1. The V gene's germline CDR1 is SGHTA and CDR2 FQGNSA. The CDR3 runs 14 residues. The junction had 3 bases not matched to a gene; V was cut back by 4 bases and J by 2 bases. For the CDR3, the DNA is TGTGCCAGCAGCTGGGACAGGCTACAAGAGACCCAGTACTTC. This codes for CASSWDRLQETQYF.

Regarding this clonotype: An end of the junction does not agree with germline; a read error may underlie this. The chain couples TRBV9 to TRBJ2-1, with 8 bases fitting TRBD2. In germline, CDR1 is SGDLS, CDR2 YYNGEE. This CDR3 is 15 amino acids long. In DNA, the CDR3 is TGTGTCAGCAGCGCCGAGCGGGAGCCCTACAATGAGCAGTTCTTC. Amino acids: CVSSAEREPYNEQFF.

The chain joins TRBV20-1 to TRBJ2-6, with a weak D call TRBD1 (6 bases). Germline V gives CDR1 DFQATT, CDR2 SNEGSKA (reference sequence). V lost 6 bases, J lost 2 bases, and 14 bases lay in between. The CDR3 loop spans 15 amino acids. Here the CDR3 DNA reads TGCAGTGCCCCCCCAGGGGCCCCTGGGGCCAACGTCCTGACTTTC. Protein: CSAPPGAPGANVLTF.